The 30 T cell receptor beta chains reported below all come from one sample, sequenced in a study of CD8 T cells in Susac syndrome. A quantity of about 0.5 to 1 ug RNA underwent reverse transcription using random hexamers. From the immunoSEQ multiplex PCR reads, TCRdb called clonotypes with MiXCR, one entry per CDR3 protein. The data hold some 200,000 distinct CDR3 sequences, with approximately 95% observed a single time. The specimen was CD8+ T cells from PBMCs. These receptors were taken from a human donor with Susac syndrome.

This chain connects TRBV3-1 to TRBJ1-1, with unresolved D. Trimming shortened V by 3 bases and J by 1 base, and 9 bases separated the two germline ends. The CDR3 is 14 residues long. The germline gives CDR1 LGHDT, CDR2 YNNKEL (reference sequence). The CDR3 loop reads CASSQTMGNTEAFF. The CDR3 nucleotides are TGTGCCAGCAGCCAGACGATGGGGAACACTGAAGCTTTCTTT.

The V call is TRBV13, the J call TRBJ1-1; 8 bases fit TRBD1. CDR1 and CDR2 from the germline V gene are PRHDT and FYEKMQ (reference sequence). The CDR3 extends over 17 amino acids. V trimming: 5 bases; J trimming: 1 base; junction bases outside the gene matches: 12. The CDR3 DNA reads as TGTGCCAGCAGCCCGTTAAGGGACAGGAGTGGGAACACTGAAGCTTTCTTT. Translation: CASSPLRDRSGNTEAFF.

The table lists this clonotype with a count of one. This CDR3 reads CASSTVVGQGGSPLHF. In DNA form, the CDR3 reads TGTGCCAGCAGCACCGTGGTAGGACAGGGAGGTTCACCCCTCCACTTT. The chain joins TRBV11-2 to TRBJ1-6, with 8 nucleotides matching TRBD1. The CDR3 is 16 amino acids. Trimming took 5 bases from V and 9 from J; bases not matched to a gene: 12. Germline CDR1 SGHAT, CDR2 FQNNGV.

The rearrangement joins TRBV6-1 to TRBJ1-5; D is ambiguous. Germline V CDR1 and CDR2: MNHNS, SASEGT. The CDR3 is 16 amino acids. The V end lost 4 bases, the J end lost 1 base, and 14 bases lay between the germline ends. CDR3 nucleotide sequence: TGTGCCAGCAGTGGCCCCAGATCGTTCAGCAATCAGCCCCAGCATTTT. It translates to CASSGPRSFSNQPQHF.

The chain links TRBV28 to TRBJ2-7; 9 bases fit TRBD1. Trimming took 8 bases from V and 2 from J; bases not matched to a gene: 4. Germline assignment: CDR1 MDHEN and CDR2 SYDVKM. CDR3 size: 13 residues. The CDR3 loop is CASEGTGTYEQYF. CDR3 nucleotides: TGTGCCAGCGAGGGGACAGGGACCTACGAGCAGTACTTC.

V gene TRBV11-2 combines with J gene TRBJ2-3, with D uncertain. The germline V and J ends were trimmed by 0 bases and 1 base, with 5 bases remaining between them. CDR3 length equals 14 residues. The germline V gene has CDR1 SGHAT and CDR2 FQNNGV. CDR3 coding DNA: TGTGCCAGCAGCTTAGAAATAGGCACAGATACGCAGTATTTT. Translated: CASSLEIGTDTQYF.

The chain links TRBV6-4 to TRBJ2-3; D gene uncertain. The CDR3 totals 11 residues. The V end lost 6 bases, the J end lost 11 bases, and 12 bases lay between the germline ends. CDR1 is MRHNA and CDR2 is SNTAGT in the germline V gene. The CDR3 sequence is CASRRNLGQYF. CDR3 in DNA: TGTGCCAGCAGGAGGAATCTGGGGCAGTATTTT.

The chain uses TRBV7-9 and TRBJ2-7, with TRBD2 identical over 8 bases. This CDR3 contains 13 residues. V was clipped by 5 bases and J by 7 bases; unmatched bases: 7. Germline V gives CDR1 SEHNR, CDR2 FQNEAQ (reference sequence). The CDR3 DNA is TGTGCCAGCAGCAGCCGGGAGGGGGGAGAGCAGTACTTC. Translation gives CASSSREGGEQYF. Together with reference TRBV7-9 and TRBJ2-7, the CDR3 gives the full variable domain: DTGVSQNPRHKITKRGQNVTFRCDPISEHNRLYWYRQTLGQGPEFLTYFQNEAQLEKSRLLSDRFSAERPKGSFSTLEIQRTEQGDSAMYLCASSSREGGEQYFGPGTRLTVT.

The J gene is TRBJ2-1, the V gene TRBV30; the D is unclear. With 1 base removed from V and 7 bases from J, the gap between germline ends came to 11 bases. Germline V gene data show CDR1 as GTSNPN and CDR2 as SVGIG (reference sequence). The CDR3 runs 13 residues. The CDR3 DNA is TGTGCCTGGAGTGACGGTTCGCAGAATGAGCAGTTCTTC. As protein: CAWSDGSQNEQFF. Variable domain in full (rest from reference TRBV30 and TRBJ2-1): SQTIHQWPATLVQPVGSPLSLECTVEGTSNPNLYWYRQAAGRGLQLLFYSVGIGQISSEVPQNLSASRPQDRQFILSSKKLLLSDSGFYLCAWSDGSQNEQFFGPGTRLTVL.

V is TRBV27 and J is TRBJ2-1; D is undetermined. The CDR3 has 13 amino acids. V was shortened by 7 bases and J by 2 bases, with 9 bases between the two germline ends. From germline, CDR1 is MNHEY and CDR2 SMNVEV (reference sequence). Here the CDR3 reads CASTDHTYNEQFF. The CDR3 bases are TGTGCCAGCACGGACCATACCTACAATGAGCAGTTCTTC.

The chain links TRBV5-1 to TRBJ2-1; 9 bases are a match to TRBD2. Looked up from germline, CDR1 is SGHRS and CDR2 is YFSETQ. Trimming removed 4 bases from V and 0 bases from J; junction bases left unmatched: 11. The CDR3 has 18 residues. The CDR3 DNA is TGCGCCAGCAGCGCAAACTTAGCGGGAGATGGCTCCTACAATGAGCAGTTCTTC. This sequence encodes CASSANLAGDGSYNEQFF. The full variable domain, in which reference TRBV5-1 and TRBJ2-1 provide the parts outside the CDR3, is KAGVTQTPRYLIKTRGQQVTLSCSPISGHRSVSWYQQTPGQGLQFLFEYFSETQRNKGNFPGRFSGRQFSNSRSEMNVSTLELGDSALYLCASSANLAGDGSYNEQFFGPGTRLTVL.

V and J are TRBV12-3 or TRBV12-4 and TRBJ1-2; TRBD1 might be the D (6 bases). The V end was cut by 7 bases, the J end by 3 bases, with 15 bases between. CDR3 size: 14 residues. Here the CDR3 reads CASTLKTGDYGYTF. The DNA for the CDR3 is TGTGCCAGCACCCTCAAGACAGGCGACTATGGCTACACCTTC.

The rearrangement joins TRBV5-1 to TRBJ1-4; TRBD1 aligns across 8 bases. V lost 0 bases, J lost 10 bases, and 11 bases stayed unmatched. Germline lookup yields CDR1 SGHRS and CDR2 YFSETQ. The CDR3 runs to 16 residues. CDR3 protein: CASSLEVPGQGGKLFF. The CDR3 nucleotides read TGCGCCAGCAGCTTGGAGGTCCCCGGACAGGGAGGAAAACTGTTTTTT.

This chain links TRBV13 with TRBJ2-1, with D possibly TRBD2 on 6 matching bases. The CDR3 is 16 amino acids. Looked up from germline, CDR1 is PRHDT and CDR2 is FYEKMQ (reference sequence). V dropped 5 bases and J dropped 2 bases, with 16 bases sitting between them. The CDR3 sequence: CASSPRGRGTYNEQFF. CDR3 nucleotides: TGTGCCAGCAGCCCACGAGGACGGGGGACCTACAATGAGCAGTTCTTC.

This clonotype was recorded only once. The chain combines TRBV3-1 with TRBJ2-5; 8 bases fit TRBD2. Unmatched junction bases numbered 4, after V lost 4 bases and J lost 3 bases. The CDR3 runs to 14 residues. The germline V gene has CDR1 LGHDT and CDR2 YNNKEL (reference sequence). CDR3 amino acids: CASSLSGGEETQYF. Written as DNA, the CDR3 is TGTGCCAGCAGCCTCAGCGGGGGAGAAGAGACCCAGTACTTC.

The V gene is TRBV9, the J gene TRBJ2-3; 7 bases are shared with TRBD1. The ends lost 0 bases at V and 0 bases at J; junction bases unmatched: 10. The germline CDR1 and CDR2 sequences are SGDLS and YYNGEE. This CDR3 region has 18 residues. The chain's CDR3 is CASSVALEDRTSTDTQYF. Written as DNA, the CDR3 is TGTGCCAGCAGCGTAGCCTTGGAGGACAGGACTAGCACAGATACGCAGTATTTT.

The chain is built from TRBV5-6 and TRBJ2-5, with 10 bases identical to TRBD2. CDR1 is SGHDT and CDR2 is YYEEEE in the germline V gene. The CDR3 contains 16 residues. Unmatched junction bases numbered 12, after V lost 5 bases and J lost 5 bases. The CDR3 protein is CASSPPGLAGVETQYF. The CDR3 DNA reads TGTGCCAGCAGTCCTCCTGGGCTAGCGGGAGTGGAGACCCAGTACTTC.

The V gene is TRBV9, the J gene TRBJ1-6, with D perhaps matching TRBD1 (6 bases). The CDR3 is made up of 16 amino acids. Germline CDR1 SGDLS, CDR2 YYNGEE. Trimming removed 2 bases at V and 7 bases at J, with 16 bases between. The CDR3 is CASSVSGGAGNSPLHF. The CDR3 DNA is TGTGCCAGCAGCGTGAGTGGGGGGGCAGGGAATTCACCCCTCCACTTT.

V gene TRBV4-2 combines with J gene TRBJ2-7; TRBD1 agrees at 7 bases. Germline V CDR1 and CDR2: LGHNA, YNFKEQ. The CDR3 is made up of 14 amino acids. Losses at the gene ends were 0 bases for V and 3 bases for J; bases not matched to a gene: 2. The CDR3 is CASSQETGFYEQYF. CDR3 nucleotide sequence: TGTGCCAGCAGCCAAGAGACAGGGTTCTACGAGCAGTACTTC.

This clonotype was seen a handful of times. The J gene is TRBJ2-5, the V gene TRBV5-6; D is unclear. This CDR3 spans 11 amino acids. The germline V and J ends were trimmed by 2 bases and 4 bases, with 3 bases remaining between them. CDR1 is SGHDT and CDR2 is YYEEEE in the germline V gene. CDR3: CASSLAETQYF. The CDR3 DNA sequence: TGTGCCAGCAGCTTAGCAGAGACCCAGTACTTC. Combining the CDR3 with reference TRBV5-6 and TRBJ2-5 gives the whole variable domain DAGVTQSPTHLIKTRGQQVTLRCSPKSGHDTVSWYQQALGQGPQFIFQYYEEEERQRGNFPDRFSGHQFPNYSSELNVNALLLGDSALYLCASSLAETQYFGPGTRLLVL.

The chain couples TRBV27 to TRBJ1-4; D not resolved. The germline CDR1 and CDR2 sequences are MNHEY and SMNVEV (reference sequence). V was pared by 0 bases and J by 2 bases, with 7 bases between. This CDR3 is built from 15 residues. In DNA, the CDR3 is TGTGCCAGCAGTTTATCAGGATCTACTAATGAAAAACTGTTTTTT. Encoded protein: CASSLSGSTNEKLFF.

The V call is TRBV13, the J call TRBJ2-5; 7 bases map to TRBD1. Germline V gene sequence: CDR1 PRHDT, CDR2 FYEKMQ (reference sequence). The J segment lost 1 base and the V segment lost 5 bases, leaving 4 bases of the junction unmatched. This CDR3 spans 14 amino acids. In DNA form, the CDR3 reads TGTGCCAGCAGCCCGGGACAGATCCAAGAGACCCAGTACTTC. It yields the protein CASSPGQIQETQYF.

This sequence joins TRBV9 and TRBJ2-3, with D perhaps matching TRBD2 (6 bases). Germline V gives CDR1 SGDLS, CDR2 YYNGEE. V was clipped by 6 bases and J by 2 bases, with 10 bases between them. The CDR3 is made up of 13 amino acids. The CDR3 nucleotides read TGTGCCAGCACTGGGGGGAACACAGATACGCAGTATTTT. Translating it yields CASTGGNTDTQYF.

CDR3 nucleotides: TGTGCCAGCAGAGGGACAGGGAACGAGCAGTACTTC. This gives the protein CASRGTGNEQYF. The J gene is TRBJ2-7, the V gene TRBV9, with 9 nucleotides matching TRBD1. CDR1 SGDLS and CDR2 YYNGEE come from the germline V gene. V trimming: 5 bases; J trimming: 5 bases; junction bases outside the gene matches: 2. The CDR3 loop spans 12 amino acids.

This chain joins TRBV7-9 and TRBJ1-1; TRBD1 might be the D (6 bases). The CDR3 covers 15 residues. V was cut by 5 bases and J by 0 bases, with 13 bases left in between. Germline V CDR1 and CDR2: SEHNR, FQNEAQ (reference sequence). CDR3 residues: CASSPPGDMNTEAFF. CDR3 coding DNA: TGTGCCAGCAGCCCCCCCGGGGACATGAACACTGAAGCTTTCTTT.

The genes are TRBV20-1 and TRBJ2-7; a possible D gene is TRBD1 (5 bases). V lost 4 bases to trimming and J lost 4 bases, with 8 bases between them. Germline V lookup: CDR1 DFQATT, CDR2 SNEGSKA (reference sequence). The CDR3 has 11 amino acids. The CDR3 DNA follows: TGCAGTGCTATATCAGGGTACGAGCAGTACTTC. It specifies CSAISGYEQYF.

This chain links TRBV6-1 with TRBJ2-2, with D unclear. CDR1 and CDR2 from the germline V gene are MNHNS and SASEGT. V was trimmed by 6 bases and J by 6 bases, leaving 8 bases between them. The CDR3 runs to 12 residues. CDR3 nucleotide sequence: TGTGCCAGCAGAATTGTTGCCGGGGAGCTGTTTTTT. Its translation: CASRIVAGELFF.

V is TRBV12-5 and J is TRBJ2-1, with D unresolved. V dropped 5 bases and J dropped 6 bases, with 14 bases sitting between them. Germline V gene sequence: CDR1 LGHNT, CDR2 FRNRAP. CDR3 length: 14 amino acids. The CDR3, as DNA: TGTGCTAGTGGTAGCCTCGACCCAGCCAATGAGCAGTTCTTC. Its protein is CASGSLDPANEQFF.

The chain carries TRBV9 and TRBJ2-1; 14 positions match TRBD2. The germline V gene encodes CDR1 SGDLS and CDR2 YYNGEE. The CDR3 contains 18 residues. Germline trimming cut 2 bases from V and 7 bases from J; bases unmatched to any gene: 11. CDR3 sequence reads: CASSVSGTSGGRGNEQFF. The CDR3 DNA reads as TGTGCCAGCAGCGTGTCCGGGACTAGCGGGGGCCGGGGGAATGAGCAGTTCTTC.

The CDR3 is CASRPDRVVYEQYF. In DNA, the CDR3 is TGCGCCAGCAGACCAGACAGGGTAGTCTACGAGCAGTACTTC. The J gene is TRBJ2-7, the V gene TRBV5-1, with TRBD1 matching over 7 bases. V shed 5 bases and J 3 bases; nucleotides not matched to a gene: 8. Germline loops: CDR1 SGHRS, CDR2 YFSETQ. The CDR3 is 14 amino acids.